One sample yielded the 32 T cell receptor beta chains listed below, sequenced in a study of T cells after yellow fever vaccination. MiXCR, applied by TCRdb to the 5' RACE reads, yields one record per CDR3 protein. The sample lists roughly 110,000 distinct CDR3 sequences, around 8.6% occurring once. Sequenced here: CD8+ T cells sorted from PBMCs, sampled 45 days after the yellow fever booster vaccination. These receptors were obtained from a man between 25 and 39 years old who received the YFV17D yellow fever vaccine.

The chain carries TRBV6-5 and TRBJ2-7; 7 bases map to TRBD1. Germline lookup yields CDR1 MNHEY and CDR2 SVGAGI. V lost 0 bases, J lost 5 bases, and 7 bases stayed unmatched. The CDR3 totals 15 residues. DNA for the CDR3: TGTGCCAGCAGTTACTCGACGACAGGGAGAAACGAGCAGTACTTC. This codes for CASSYSTTGRNEQYF.

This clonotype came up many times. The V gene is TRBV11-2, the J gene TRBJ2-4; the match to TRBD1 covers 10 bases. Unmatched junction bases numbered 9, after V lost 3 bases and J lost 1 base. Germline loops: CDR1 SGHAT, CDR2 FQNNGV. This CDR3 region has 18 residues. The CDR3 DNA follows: TGTGCCAGCAGCTTGTTCGGACAGGGGGAGGCGGCCAAAAACATTCAGTACTTC. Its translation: CASSLFGQGEAAKNIQYF.

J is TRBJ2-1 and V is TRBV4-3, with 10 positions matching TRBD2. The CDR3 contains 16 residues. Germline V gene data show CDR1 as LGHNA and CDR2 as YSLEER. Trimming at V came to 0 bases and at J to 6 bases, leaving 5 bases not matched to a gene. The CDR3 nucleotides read TGCGCCAGCAGCCAAGAGGTAGCGGGGGGTCTCAATGAGCAGTTCTTC. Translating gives CASSQEVAGGLNEQFF.

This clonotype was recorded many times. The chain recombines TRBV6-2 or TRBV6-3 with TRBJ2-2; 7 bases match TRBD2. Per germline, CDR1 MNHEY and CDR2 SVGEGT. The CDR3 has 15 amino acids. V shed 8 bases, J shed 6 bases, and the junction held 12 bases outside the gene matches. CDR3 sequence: CASASGGRASGELFF. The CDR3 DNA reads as TGTGCCAGCGCATCCGGCGGGAGAGCGTCCGGGGAGCTGTTTTTT.

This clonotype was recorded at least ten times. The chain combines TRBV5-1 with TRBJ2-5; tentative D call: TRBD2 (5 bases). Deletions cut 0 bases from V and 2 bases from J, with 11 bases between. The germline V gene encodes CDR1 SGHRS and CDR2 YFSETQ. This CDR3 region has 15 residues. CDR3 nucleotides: TGCGCCAGCAGCTTGGGGCGCGGGTTACAAGAGACCCAGTACTTC. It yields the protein CASSLGRGLQETQYF.

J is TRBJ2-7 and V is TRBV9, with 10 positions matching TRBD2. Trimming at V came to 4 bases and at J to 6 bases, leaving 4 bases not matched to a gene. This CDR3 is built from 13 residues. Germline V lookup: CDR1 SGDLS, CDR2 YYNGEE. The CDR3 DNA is TGTGCCAGCAGCCCAGGACTAGCGGCCGAGCAGTACTTC. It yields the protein CASSPGLAAEQYF.

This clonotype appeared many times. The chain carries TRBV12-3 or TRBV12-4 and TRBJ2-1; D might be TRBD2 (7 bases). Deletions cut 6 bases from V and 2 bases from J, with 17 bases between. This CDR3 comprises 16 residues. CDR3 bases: TGTGCCAGCAGCCCGGGGAGGGGGAGCACCTACAATGAGCAGTTCTTC. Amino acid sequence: CASSPGRGSTYNEQFF.

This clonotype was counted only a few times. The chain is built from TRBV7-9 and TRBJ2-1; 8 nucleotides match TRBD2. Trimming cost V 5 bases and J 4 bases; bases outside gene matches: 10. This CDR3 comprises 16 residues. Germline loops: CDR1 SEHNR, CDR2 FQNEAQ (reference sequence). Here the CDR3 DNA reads TGTGCCAGCAGCCACCCCACTAGCGGTGCATACAATGAGCAGTTCTTC. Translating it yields CASSHPTSGAYNEQFF.

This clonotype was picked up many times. The CDR3 loop is CASSGGPGEQYF. Here the CDR3 DNA reads TGTGCCAGCAGCGGAGGACCGGGGGAGCAGTACTTC. The chain joins TRBV7-2 to TRBJ2-7; the D gene is possibly TRBD2 (5 bases). The CDR3 is made up of 12 amino acids. Germline V gene lookup returns CDR1 SGHTA and CDR2 FQGNSA. V lost 5 bases and J lost 7, with 12 bases in between.

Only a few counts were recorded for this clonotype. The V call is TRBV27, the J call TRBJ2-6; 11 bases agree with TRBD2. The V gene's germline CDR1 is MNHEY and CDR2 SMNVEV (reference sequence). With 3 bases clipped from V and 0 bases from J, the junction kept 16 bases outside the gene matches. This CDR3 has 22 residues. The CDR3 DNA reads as TGTGCCAGCAGTTTTCCCCAACTTTCCCCAGGACTAGCGGGCTCTGGGGCCAACGTCCTGACTTTC. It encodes CASSFPQLSPGLAGSGANVLTF.

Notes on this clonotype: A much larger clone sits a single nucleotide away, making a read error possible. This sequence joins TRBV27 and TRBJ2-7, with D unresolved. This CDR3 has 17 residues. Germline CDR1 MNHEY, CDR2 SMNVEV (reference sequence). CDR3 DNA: TGTGCCAGCCGTTTATCTGTCGGTCTAAGGGTACCTTACGAGCAGTACTTC. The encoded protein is CASRLSVGLRVPYEQYF.

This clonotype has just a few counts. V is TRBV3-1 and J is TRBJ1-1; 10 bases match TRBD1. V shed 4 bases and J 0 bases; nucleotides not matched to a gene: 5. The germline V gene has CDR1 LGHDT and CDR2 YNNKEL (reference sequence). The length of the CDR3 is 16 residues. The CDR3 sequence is CASSPGTGAMNTEAFF. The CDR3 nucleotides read TGTGCCAGCAGCCCTGGGACAGGGGCGATGAACACTGAAGCTTTCTTT.

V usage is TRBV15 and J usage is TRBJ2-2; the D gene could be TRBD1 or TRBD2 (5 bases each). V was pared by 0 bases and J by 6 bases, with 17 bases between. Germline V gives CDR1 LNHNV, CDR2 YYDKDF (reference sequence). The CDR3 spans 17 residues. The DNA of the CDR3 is TGTGCCACCAGCAGAGACAGGACTCAGTGGGGACCCGGGGAGCTGTTTTTT. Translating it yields CATSRDRTQWGPGELFF.

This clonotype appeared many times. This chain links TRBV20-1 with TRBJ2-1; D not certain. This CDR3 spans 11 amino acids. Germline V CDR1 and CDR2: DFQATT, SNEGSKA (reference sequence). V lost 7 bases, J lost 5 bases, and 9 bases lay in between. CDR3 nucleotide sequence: TGCAGTGGAGAGACCGACAATGAGCAGTTCTTC. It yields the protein CSGETDNEQFF.

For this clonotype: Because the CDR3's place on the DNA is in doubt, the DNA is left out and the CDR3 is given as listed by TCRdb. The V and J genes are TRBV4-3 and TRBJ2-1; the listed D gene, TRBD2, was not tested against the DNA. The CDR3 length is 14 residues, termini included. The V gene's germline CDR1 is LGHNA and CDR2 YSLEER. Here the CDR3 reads CASSQVVAGGSRFF.

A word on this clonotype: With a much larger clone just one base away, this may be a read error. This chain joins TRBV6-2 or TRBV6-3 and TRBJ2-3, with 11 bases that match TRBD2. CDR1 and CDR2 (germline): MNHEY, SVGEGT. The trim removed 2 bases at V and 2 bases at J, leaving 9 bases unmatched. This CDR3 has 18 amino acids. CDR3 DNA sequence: TGTGCCAGCAGTTACATGAACCCGGGACTAGCGGCCACAGATACGCAGTATTTT. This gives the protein CASSYMNPGLAATDTQYF.

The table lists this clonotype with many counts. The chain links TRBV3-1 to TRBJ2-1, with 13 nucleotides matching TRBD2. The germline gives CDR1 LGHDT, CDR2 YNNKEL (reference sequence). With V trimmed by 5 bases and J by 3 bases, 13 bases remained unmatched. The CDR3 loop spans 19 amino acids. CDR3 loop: CASSSQGDGLAGVYNEQFF. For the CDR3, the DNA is TGTGCCAGCAGCTCACAAGGGGACGGACTAGCGGGAGTCTACAATGAGCAGTTCTTC.

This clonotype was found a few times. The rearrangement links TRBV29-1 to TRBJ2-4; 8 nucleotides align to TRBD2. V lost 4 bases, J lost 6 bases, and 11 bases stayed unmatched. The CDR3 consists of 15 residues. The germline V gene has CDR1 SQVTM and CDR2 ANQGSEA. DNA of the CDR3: TGCAGCGTTGTGTTTCCGGGAGGGCCAGGAAACATTCAGTACTTC. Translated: CSVVFPGGPGNIQYF.

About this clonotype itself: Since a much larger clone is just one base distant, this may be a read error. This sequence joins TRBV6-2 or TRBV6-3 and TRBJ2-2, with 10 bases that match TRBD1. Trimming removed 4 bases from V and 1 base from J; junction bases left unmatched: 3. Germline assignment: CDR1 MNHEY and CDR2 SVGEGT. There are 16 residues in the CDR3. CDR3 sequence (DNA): TGTGCCAGCAGTTTCGGACAGGGGGAGAACACCGGGGAGCTGTTTTTT. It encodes CASSFGQGENTGELFF.

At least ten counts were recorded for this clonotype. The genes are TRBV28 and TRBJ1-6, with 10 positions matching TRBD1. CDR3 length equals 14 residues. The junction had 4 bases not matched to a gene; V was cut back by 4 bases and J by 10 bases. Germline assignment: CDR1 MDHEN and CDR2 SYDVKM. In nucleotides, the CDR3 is TGTGCCAGCAGTTCCGGGACAGGGGACTCACCCCTCCACTTT. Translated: CASSSGTGDSPLHF.

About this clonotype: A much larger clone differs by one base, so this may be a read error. The CDR3: CTSSPMGVGGWTDTQYF. In DNA, the CDR3 is TGTACCAGCAGCCCTATGGGGGTTGGAGGGTGGACAGATACGCAGTATTTT. J is TRBJ2-3 and V is TRBV11-2, with D possibly being TRBD2 (6 bases). The CDR3 spans 17 residues. Germline assignment: CDR1 SGHAT and CDR2 FQNNGV.

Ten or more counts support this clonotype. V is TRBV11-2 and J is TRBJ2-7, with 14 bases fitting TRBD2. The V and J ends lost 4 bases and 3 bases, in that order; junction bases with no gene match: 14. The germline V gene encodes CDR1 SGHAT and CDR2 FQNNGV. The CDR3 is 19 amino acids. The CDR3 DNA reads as TGTGCCAGCAGCTCCGCATGGGCGGGACTAGCGGGAGATCTCTACGAGCAGTACTTC. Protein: CASSSAWAGLAGDLYEQYF.

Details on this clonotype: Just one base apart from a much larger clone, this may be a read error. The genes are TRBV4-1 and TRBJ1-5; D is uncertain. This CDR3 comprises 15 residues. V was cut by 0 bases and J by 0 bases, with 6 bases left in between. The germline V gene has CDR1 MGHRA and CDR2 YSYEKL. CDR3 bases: TGCGCCAGCAGCCAAGACCCCCTTAGCAATCAGCCCCAGCATTTT. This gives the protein CASSQDPLSNQPQHF.

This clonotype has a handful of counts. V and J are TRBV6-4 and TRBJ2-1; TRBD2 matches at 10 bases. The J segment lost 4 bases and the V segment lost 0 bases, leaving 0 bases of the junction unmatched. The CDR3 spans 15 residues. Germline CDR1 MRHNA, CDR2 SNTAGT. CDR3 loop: CASSDSTSGYNEQFF. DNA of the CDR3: TGTGCCAGCAGTGACTCGACTAGCGGGTACAATGAGCAGTTCTTC.

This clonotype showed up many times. CDR3 amino acids: CASSLPGNEQFF. Written as DNA, the CDR3 is TGTGCCAGCAGTTTACCAGGCAATGAGCAGTTCTTC. This chain connects TRBV12-3 or TRBV12-4 to TRBJ2-1; D uncertain. Trimming cost V 2 bases and J 6 bases, with 5 bases left between them. CDR3 length: 12 residues.

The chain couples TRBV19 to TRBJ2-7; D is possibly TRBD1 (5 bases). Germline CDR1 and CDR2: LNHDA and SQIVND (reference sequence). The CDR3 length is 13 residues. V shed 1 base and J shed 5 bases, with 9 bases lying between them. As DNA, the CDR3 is TGTGCCAGTAGTATAGCAAGGGGTAACGAGCAGTACTTC. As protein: CASSIARGNEQYF.

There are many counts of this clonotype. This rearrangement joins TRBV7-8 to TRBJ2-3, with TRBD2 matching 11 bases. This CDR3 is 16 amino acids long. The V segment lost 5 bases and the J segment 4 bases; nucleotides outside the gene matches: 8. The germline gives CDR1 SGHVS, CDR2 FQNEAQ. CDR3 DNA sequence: TGTGCCAGCAGCCCGCGGCTAGCGGGAGGCTCAGATACGCAGTATTTT. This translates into CASSPRLAGGSDTQYF.

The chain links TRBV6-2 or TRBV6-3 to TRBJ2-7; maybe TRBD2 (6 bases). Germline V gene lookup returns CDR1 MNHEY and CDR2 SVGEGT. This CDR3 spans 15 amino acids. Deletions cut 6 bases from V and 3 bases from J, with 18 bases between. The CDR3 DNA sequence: TGTGCCAGCAGCCTCGGTGGGTGGAGGGTCTACGAGCAGTACTTC. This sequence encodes CASSLGGWRVYEQYF.

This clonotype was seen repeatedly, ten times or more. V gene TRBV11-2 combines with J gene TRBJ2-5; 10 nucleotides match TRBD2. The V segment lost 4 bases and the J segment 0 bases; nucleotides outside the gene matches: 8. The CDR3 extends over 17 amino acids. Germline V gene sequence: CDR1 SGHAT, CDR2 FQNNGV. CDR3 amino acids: CASSWSASGSYQETQYF. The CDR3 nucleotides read TGTGCCAGCAGCTGGTCCGCTAGCGGGAGTTACCAAGAGACCCAGTACTTC.

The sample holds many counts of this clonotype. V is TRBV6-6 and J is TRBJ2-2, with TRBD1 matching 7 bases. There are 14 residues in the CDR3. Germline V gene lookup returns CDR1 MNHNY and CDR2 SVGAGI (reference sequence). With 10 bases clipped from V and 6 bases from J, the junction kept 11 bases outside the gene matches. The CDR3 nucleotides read TGTGCCACAAAGGGGGCGATGAGGGCCGGGGAGCTGTTTTTT. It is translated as CATKGAMRAGELFF.

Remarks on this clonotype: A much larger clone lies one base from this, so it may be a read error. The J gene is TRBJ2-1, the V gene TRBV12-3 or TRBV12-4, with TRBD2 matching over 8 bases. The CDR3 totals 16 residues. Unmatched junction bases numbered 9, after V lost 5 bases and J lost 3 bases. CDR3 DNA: TGTGCCAGCAGTCGGCCCGGGACTAGGGGCTACAATGAGCAGTTCTTC. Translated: CASSRPGTRGYNEQFF.

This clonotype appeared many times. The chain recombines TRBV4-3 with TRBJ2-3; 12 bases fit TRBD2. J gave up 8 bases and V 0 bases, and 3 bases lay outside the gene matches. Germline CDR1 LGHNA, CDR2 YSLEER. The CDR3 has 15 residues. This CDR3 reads CASSQETSGGGTQYF. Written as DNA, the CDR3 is TGCGCCAGCAGCCAAGAGACTAGCGGGGGTGGTACGCAGTATTTT.